This T cell receptor beta chain was documented in a study of blood T cell repertoires in COVID-19. Using immunoSEQ multiplex PCR, the repertoire was profiled, and TCRdb retains in-frame clones only, with some absent. The data show fewer than 250,000 clones, about 88% seen once. Germline trimming cut 5 bases from V and 0 bases from J; bases unmatched to any gene: 5. CDR3 length equals 15 residues. Germline-derived CDR1 and CDR2 are SGHNT and YENEEA. Material: PBMCs or T cells enriched from blood (not recorded which). V usage is TRBV11-3 and J usage is TRBJ1-1; 8 bases are a match to TRBD1. This TCR derives from a woman in her thirties or forties in a cohort exposed to, infected with or recovered from COVID-19 (not recorded which). The CDR3 bases are TGTGCCAGCAGCCCTCGGACAGGGTTGAACACTGAAGCTTTCTTT. As protein: CASSPRTGLNTEAFF.